The 2 T cell receptor beta chains presented below share a single source sample, sequenced in a study of cytomegalovirus exposure and HLA in healthy donors. Use of 60 Vbeta and 13 Jbeta primers characterized the PCR. Assay: immunoSEQ multiplex PCR; the TCRdb copy retains only in-frame clones and omits some. This table has over 100,000 clones, 73% appearing once. Material for sequencing was PBMCs. These receptors were collected from a man aged 35 to 55 in good health and CMV-seronegative.

This chain uses TRBV20-1 with TRBJ2-1; D is perhaps TRBD1 (5 bases). Germline V CDR1 and CDR2: DFQATT, SNEGSKA (reference sequence). CDR3 length: 11 residues. With 6 bases removed from V and 10 bases from J, the gap between germline ends came to 13 bases. The CDR3 reads CSAGHPGEQFF. The CDR3 nucleotides are TGCAGTGCCGGACATCCGGGCGAGCAGTTCTTC.

This clone was recorded a few times. V and J are TRBV10-3 and TRBJ1-1; 9 nucleotides line up with TRBD1. This CDR3 is 13 amino acids long. The V gene's germline CDR1 is ENHRY and CDR2 SYGVKD. V was pared by 6 bases and J by 4 bases, with 3 bases of the junction left unmatched. CDR3 protein: CAISGTGTTEAFF. DNA for the CDR3: TGTGCCATCAGCGGGACAGGGACCACTGAAGCTTTCTTT.